Listed here are 31 T cell receptor beta chains from one sample, sequenced in a study of T cells after yellow fever vaccination. TCRdb reanalysed the 5' RACE reads using MiXCR and keeps one entry per CDR3 protein. The repertoire holds approximately 58,000 distinct CDR3 sequences, with about 5.2% as singletons. The source was PBMCs, either bulk or a sorted T-cell subset (CD4+, CD8+, memory, or dextramer-sorted; not recorded which), collected on the day of the yellow fever booster vaccination. Receptors were obtained from a man between 18 and 35 years old who received the YFV17D yellow fever vaccine.

V gene TRBV3-1 combines with J gene TRBJ2-4; TRBD1 agrees at 10 bases. Germline loops: CDR1 LGHDT, CDR2 YNNKEL (reference sequence). With V trimmed by 0 bases and J by 7 bases, 3 bases remained unmatched. The length of the CDR3 is 15 residues. The CDR3 coding sequence is TGTGCCAGCAGCCAAGAAGGGACAGGGGAGAACATTCAGTACTTC. It is translated as CASSQEGTGENIQYF.

This clonotype was seen at least ten times. V gene TRBV6-5 combines with J gene TRBJ2-6, with D unclear. This CDR3 comprises 13 residues. In germline, CDR1 is MNHEY, CDR2 SVGAGI. The V and J ends lost 5 bases and 7 bases respectively, with 9 bases between them. The CDR3 here is CASSLRSANVLTF. DNA for the CDR3: TGTGCCAGCAGTCTCCGAAGTGCCAACGTCCTGACTTTC.

This chain joins TRBV20-1 and TRBJ2-2; 10 bases are a match to TRBD2. Germline assignment: CDR1 DFQATT and CDR2 SNEGSKA (reference sequence). The CDR3 runs to 15 residues. The junction had 7 bases not matched to a gene; V was cut back by 6 bases and J by 3 bases. CDR3: CSASAAGGHTGELFF. DNA for the CDR3: TGCAGTGCCAGCGCAGCGGGGGGGCACACCGGGGAGCTGTTTTTT.

This clonotype was counted at least ten times. The J gene is TRBJ2-1, the V gene TRBV29-1; the D is unclear. The CDR3 is 14 residues long. From germline, CDR1 is SQVTM and CDR2 ANQGSEA. V lost 1 base and J 0 bases, leaving 7 bases between the germline ends. The CDR3 DNA follows: TGCAGCGTTGAAGGGGCAAACTCCTACAATGAGCAGTTCTTC. Protein: CSVEGANSYNEQFF.

This clonotype occurred a few times. The chain joins TRBV4-1 to TRBJ2-1, with D tentatively TRBD2 (6 bases). The CDR3 totals 16 residues. Germline assignment: CDR1 MGHRA and CDR2 YSYEKL. V shed 0 bases and J shed 0 bases, with 9 bases lying between them. CDR3 sequence (DNA): TGCGCCAGCAGCCAAGATCGGACTACCTCCTACAATGAGCAGTTCTTC. Its translation: CASSQDRTTSYNEQFF.

This clonotype showed up many times. This sequence joins TRBV5-1 and TRBJ2-1; 8 bases match TRBD2. V lost 0 bases and J lost 1; bases outside the gene matches: 12. Per germline, CDR1 SGHRS and CDR2 YFSETQ. There are 19 residues in the CDR3. The CDR3 loop reads CASSLGLGGAGRSYNEQFF. The CDR3, as DNA: TGCGCCAGCAGCTTGGGTCTCGGGGGGGCCGGGAGGTCCTACAATGAGCAGTTCTTC.

This clonotype was detected ten times or more. The V gene is TRBV9, the J gene TRBJ2-1; 12 positions agree with TRBD2. The trim removed 0 bases at V and 1 base at J, leaving 14 bases unmatched. CDR3 length: 21 amino acids. The V gene's germline CDR1 is SGDLS and CDR2 YYNGEE. CDR3 protein: CASSVEGGRLAGAASYNEQFF. The CDR3 DNA is TGTGCCAGCAGCGTAGAGGGGGGTAGACTAGCGGGGGCCGCTTCCTACAATGAGCAGTTCTTC. The full variable domain, rest sourced from reference TRBV9 and TRBJ2-1, is DSGVTQTPKHLITATGQRVTLRCSPRSGDLSVYWYQQSLDQGLQFLIQYYNGEERAKGNILERFSAQQFPDLHSELNLSSLELGDSALYFCASSVEGGRLAGAASYNEQFFGPGTRLTVL.

This clonotype was seen many times. V usage is TRBV7-3 and J usage is TRBJ2-7, with D tentatively TRBD1 (6 bases). Germline values: CDR1 SGHTA, CDR2 FQGTGA. CDR3 length: 13 residues. V was trimmed by 1 base and J by 10 bases, leaving 14 bases between them. CDR3: CASSLIGGAQQYF. DNA for the CDR3: TGTGCCAGCAGCTTAATTGGGGGCGCGCAACAGTACTTC.

This clonotype came up many times. The rearrangement joins TRBV29-1 to TRBJ2-1; D may be TRBD2 (6 bases). CDR1 is SQVTM and CDR2 is ANQGSEA in the germline V gene. Trimming left V 5 bases short and J 0 bases short, with 8 bases between. This CDR3 spans 13 amino acids. Written as DNA, the CDR3 is TGCAGCGTTCTGGGGGGCTCCTACAATGAGCAGTTCTTC. This codes for CSVLGGSYNEQFF.

This chain uses TRBV5-1 with TRBJ1-1; unclear D gene. The CDR3 consists of 14 residues. Deletions cut 2 bases from V and 11 bases from J, with 19 bases between. Germline CDR1 reads SGHRS; CDR2 reads YFSETQ. This chain's CDR3 is CASSFYEGRDKAFF. CDR3 in DNA: TGCGCCAGCAGCTTCTATGAAGGGAGGGATAAGGCTTTCTTT.

This clonotype was seen many times. The gene calls are TRBV7-2 and TRBJ1-1; D is ambiguous. This CDR3 is 13 amino acids long. Germline V lookup: CDR1 SGHTA, CDR2 FQGNSA. V lost 4 bases and J 1 base, leaving 7 bases between the germline ends. CDR3 loop: CASSYTANTEAFF. CDR3 bases: TGTGCCAGCAGCTATACAGCGAACACTGAAGCTTTCTTT.

This chain links TRBV7-9 with TRBJ2-7; D is possibly TRBD2 (6 bases). Germline CDR1 and CDR2: SEHNR and FQNEAQ (reference sequence). V was shortened by 0 bases and J by 0 bases, with 12 bases between the two germline ends. The CDR3 runs 16 residues. The CDR3 loop is CASSLALAGPSYEQYV. CDR3 coding DNA: TGTGCCAGCAGCTTAGCTCTGGCGGGGCCCTCCTACGAGCAGTACGTC.

The chain has TRBV10-3 and TRBJ2-3, with 9 bases matching TRBD2. Germline V CDR1 and CDR2: ENHRY, SYGVKD. The V gene end was trimmed by 0 bases and the J gene end by 2 bases; junction bases not matched to a gene: 6. The CDR3 covers 17 residues. The CDR3 DNA reads TGTGCCATCAGTGAGTCATTAGCGGGGGCCCACACAGATACGCAGTATTTT. Translated, it gives CAISESLAGAHTDTQYF.

The table lists this clonotype with many counts. The rearrangement joins TRBV6-2 or TRBV6-3 to TRBJ2-1, with 12 bases identical to TRBD2. Germline V lookup: CDR1 MNHEY, CDR2 SVGEGT. V trimming: 4 bases; J trimming: 4 bases; junction bases outside the gene matches: 2. There are 15 residues in the CDR3. The CDR3 nucleotides read TGTGCCAGCAGTTTCCTAGCGGGGGGGTACAATGAGCAGTTCTTC. Its translation is CASSFLAGGYNEQFF.

The sample holds a few counts of this clonotype. The chain couples TRBV3-1 to TRBJ2-7; 10 bases agree with TRBD1. V lost 1 base, J lost 2 bases, and 8 bases stayed unmatched. Germline V gives CDR1 LGHDT, CDR2 YNNKEL (reference sequence). The CDR3 has 17 residues. Here the CDR3 DNA reads TGTGCCAGCAGCCAAGCCCCCTTCGGGACAGGGGCCTACGAGCAGTACTTC. It translates to CASSQAPFGTGAYEQYF.

This clonotype was seen a handful of times. The chain couples TRBV7-8 to TRBJ1-1; D is uncertain. With 5 bases removed from V and 2 bases from J, the gap between germline ends came to 3 bases. The germline CDR1 and CDR2 sequences are SGHVS and FQNEAQ. The CDR3 sequence is 11 residues long. The CDR3 DNA reads as TGTGCCAGCAGCATTAACACTGAAGCTTTCTTT. Amino acids: CASSINTEAFF.

This clonotype has only a few counts. The chain combines TRBV7-2 with TRBJ2-7; 9 nucleotides match TRBD2. J was trimmed by 2 bases and V by 6 bases; bases with no gene match: 5. Germline assignment: CDR1 SGHTA and CDR2 FQGNSA. The CDR3 has 14 amino acids. This chain's CDR3 is CASRAGGVAYEQYF. Here the CDR3 DNA reads TGTGCCAGCAGGGCGGGGGGGGTCGCCTACGAGCAGTACTTC.

V usage is TRBV4-2 and J usage is TRBJ1-1; 10 nucleotides line up with TRBD1. CDR1 LGHNA and CDR2 YNFKEQ come from the germline V gene. This CDR3 is built from 15 residues. Trimming cost V 4 bases and J 3 bases; bases outside gene matches: 5. CDR3 sequence reads: CASSPKTGGYTEAFF. The CDR3 region has the DNA TGTGCCAGCAGCCCCAAGACAGGGGGCTACACTGAAGCTTTCTTT.

This clonotype turned up a few times. The chain has TRBV2 and TRBJ2-2; weak D call: TRBD2 (6 bases). The CDR3 is made up of 14 amino acids. Trimming removed 7 bases from V and 1 base from J, with 10 bases in between. The germline V gene encodes CDR1 SNHLY and CDR2 FYNNEI. CDR3 in amino acids: CASTGEQNTGELFF. As DNA, the CDR3 is TGTGCCAGCACGGGGGAACAGAACACCGGGGAGCTGTTTTTT.

This clonotype was counted between two and nine times. The V and J genes are TRBV14 and TRBJ2-3, with 7 bases matching TRBD1. CDR1 SGHDN and CDR2 FVKESK come from the germline V gene. The V and J ends lost 4 bases and 9 bases, in that order; junction bases with no gene match: 7. The CDR3 extends over 13 amino acids. CDR3 coding DNA: TGTGCCAGCAGCCTGACAGGGTTTAGCACGCAGTATTTT. Translation gives CASSLTGFSTQYF.

This clonotype was seen repeatedly, ten times or more. This chain joins TRBV7-8 and TRBJ2-1; perhaps TRBD2 as D (5 bases). The CDR3 runs to 17 residues. The V gene's germline CDR1 is SGHVS and CDR2 FQNEAQ. V was cut by 5 bases and J by 0 bases, with 17 bases left in between. The DNA for the CDR3 is TGTGCCAGCAGCGTAAGAACCGGGATTAGCTCCTACAATGAGCAGTTCTTC. It specifies CASSVRTGISSYNEQFF.

This clonotype was detected ten times or more. The chain recombines TRBV6-6 with TRBJ2-4, with 7 bases fitting TRBD1. Germline-derived CDR1 and CDR2 are MNHNY and SVGAGI (reference sequence). The junction had 8 bases not matched to a gene; V was cut back by 1 base and J by 2 bases. The CDR3 covers 17 residues. CDR3 protein: CASSYLKTGTPKNIQYF. CDR3 coding DNA: TGTGCCAGCAGTTACTTGAAGACAGGGACACCCAAAAACATTCAGTACTTC.

The V call is TRBV11-2, the J call TRBJ2-1; TRBD2 aligns across 7 bases. Per the germline V gene, CDR1 is SGHAT and CDR2 is FQNNGV. V gave up 5 bases and J gave up 4 bases; unmatched junction bases: 2. The CDR3 is made up of 13 amino acids. CDR3: CASSGGDYNEQFF. The CDR3 coding sequence is TGTGCCAGCAGCGGGGGGGATTACAATGAGCAGTTCTTC. The full variable domain, in which reference TRBV11-2 and TRBJ2-1 provide the parts outside the CDR3, is EAGVAQSPRYKIIEKRQSVAFWCNPISGHATLYWYQQILGQGPKLLIQFQNNGVVDDSQLPKDRFSAERLKGVDSTLKIQPAKLEDSAVYLCASSGGDYNEQFFGPGTRLTVL.

This clonotype was picked up many times. This chain uses TRBV20-1 with TRBJ1-1; a possible D gene is TRBD1 (6 bases). The CDR3 spans 16 residues. V lost 2 bases to trimming and J lost 5 bases, with 21 bases between them. Germline values: CDR1 DFQATT, CDR2 SNEGSKA (reference sequence). The CDR3 DNA is TGCAGTGCTAGATTCCCAGGGGCAGGGGCGCAGACTGAAGCTTTCTTT. It is translated as CSARFPGAGAQTEAFF.

V is TRBV20-1 and J is TRBJ1-2; D gene unclear. CDR1 and CDR2 from the germline V gene are DFQATT and SNEGSKA (reference sequence). V shed 6 bases and J shed 2 bases, with 16 bases lying between them. CDR3 length: 14 residues. The CDR3 region has the DNA TGCAGTGCCCCTAGGGAGGCGGACAACTATGGCTACACCTTC. Its protein product is CSAPREADNYGYTF.

The rearrangement joins TRBV20-1 to TRBJ2-1; the D is unclear. The CDR3 totals 18 residues. Per the germline V gene, CDR1 is DFQATT and CDR2 is SNEGSKA (reference sequence). V lost 0 bases and J 0 bases, leaving 18 bases between the germline ends. In DNA, the CDR3 is TGCAGTGCTAGAGATCTCTTGAAGGGCGTTAGCTCCTACAATGAGCAGTTCTTC. This sequence encodes CSARDLLKGVSSYNEQFF.

The V and J genes are TRBV12-3 or TRBV12-4 and TRBJ2-3; TRBD1 aligns across 7 bases. With 5 bases clipped from V and 3 bases from J, the junction kept 11 bases outside the gene matches. The CDR3 length is 16 residues. In nucleotides, the CDR3 is TGTGCCAGCAGTCGACGACAGGGTCAGTTAACAGATACGCAGTATTTT. It encodes CASSRRQGQLTDTQYF.

The chain employs TRBV7-9 and TRBJ1-2; D gene uncertain. From germline, CDR1 is SEHNR and CDR2 FQNEAQ (reference sequence). The germline V and J ends were trimmed by 5 bases and 3 bases, with 13 bases remaining between them. The CDR3 runs to 14 residues. The CDR3 region is CASSLLVEHYGYTF. The CDR3 bases are TGTGCCAGCAGCCTTCTTGTGGAGCACTATGGCTACACCTTC. Combining the CDR3 with reference TRBV7-9 and TRBJ1-2 gives the whole variable domain DTGVSQNPRHKITKRGQNVTFRCDPISEHNRLYWYRQTLGQGPEFLTYFQNEAQLEKSRLLSDRFSAERPKGSFSTLEIQRTEQGDSAMYLCASSLLVEHYGYTFGSGTRLTVV.

This clonotype was picked up many times. The chain links TRBV7-2 to TRBJ2-5; a possible D gene is TRBD2 (6 bases). CDR3 length equals 14 residues. Trimming left V 3 bases short and J 5 bases short, with 13 bases between. Germline V gives CDR1 SGHTA, CDR2 FQGNSA. Here the CDR3 DNA reads TGTGCCAGCAGCTTTCGGAGGGGTGGGGAGACCCAGTACTTC. Translated, it gives CASSFRRGGETQYF.

In its sample, this clonotype was seen a few times. This chain uses TRBV4-1 with TRBJ2-3; D remains ambiguous. V lost 3 bases, J lost 2 bases, and 9 bases lay in between. The V gene's germline CDR1 is MGHRA and CDR2 YSYEKL. The CDR3 runs to 14 residues. The CDR3 sequence: CASSQGSITDTQYF. In DNA form, the CDR3 reads TGCGCCAGCAGCCAGGGTAGTATCACAGATACGCAGTATTTT.

This clonotype was detected ten times or more. This chain uses TRBV12-3 or TRBV12-4 with TRBJ1-1, with D unclear. The CDR3 consists of 14 residues. V was clipped by 6 bases and J by 4 bases, with 15 bases between them. The CDR3 loop is CASSPVGRRTEAFF. The CDR3, as DNA: TGTGCCAGCAGCCCCGTGGGCAGGCGCACTGAAGCTTTCTTT.